These 32 T cell receptor beta chains came from one sample sequenced in a study of T cells after yellow fever vaccination. MiXCR, run by TCRdb on the 5' RACE reads, gives a single entry per CDR3 protein. Of about 240,000 distinct CDR3 sequences listed, approximately 3.5% are singletons. Specimen: PBMCs, collected 15 days after the yellow fever booster vaccination. Receptor source: a young man who received the YFV17D yellow fever vaccine.

This clonotype showed up just a few times. The chain links TRBV7-2 to TRBJ2-3; TRBD2 matches at 8 bases. V lost 5 bases and J lost 4; bases outside the gene matches: 5. CDR3 size: 14 residues. CDR1 is SGHTA, CDR2 FQGNSA, per germline. The CDR3 sequence: CASSDGGGADTQYF. In DNA, the CDR3 is TGTGCCAGCAGCGACGGGGGGGGAGCAGATACGCAGTATTTT.

The sample holds many counts of this clonotype. The CDR3 bases are TGTGCCAGCAGCTTCGGGACTAGCGGCCGGGAGACCCAGTACTTC. The encoded protein is CASSFGTSGRETQYF. The chain recombines TRBV7-9 with TRBJ2-5; 11 nucleotides line up with TRBD2. This CDR3 has 15 amino acids. V was pared by 3 bases and J by 5 bases, with 5 bases of the junction left unmatched. Germline loops: CDR1 SEHNR, CDR2 FQNEAQ (reference sequence).

Ten or more counts support this clonotype. In DNA, the CDR3 is TGTGCCAGCAGTTACGCGGACAGCGAAGCCTACGAGCAGTACTTC. Amino acids: CASSYADSEAYEQYF. The V gene is TRBV6-5, the J gene TRBJ2-7; D may be TRBD1 (6 bases). V dropped 2 bases and J dropped 2 bases, with 13 bases sitting between them. This CDR3 comprises 15 residues. The germline V gene encodes CDR1 MNHEY and CDR2 SVGAGI.

This clonotype came up a few times. The genes are TRBV11-3 and TRBJ2-1; D is perhaps TRBD2 (5 bases). Trimming cost V 3 bases and J 3 bases, with 12 bases left between them. This CDR3 region has 15 residues. Per germline, CDR1 SGHNT and CDR2 YENEEA. Written as DNA, the CDR3 is TGTGCCAGCAGCTTCCGAGCGGCACACTACAATGAGCAGTTCTTC. Its protein is CASSFRAAHYNEQFF.

At least ten counts were recorded for this clonotype. This chain links TRBV7-2 with TRBJ1-1, with no clear D. CDR1 and CDR2 from the germline V gene are SGHTA and FQGNSA. Between the trimmed V and J ends, which lost 2 bases and 2 bases, there was a span of 12 bases. This CDR3 comprises 15 residues. The CDR3 region has the DNA TGTGCCAGCAGCTTATCGGCTTGGGGTAACACTGAAGCTTTCTTT. Translation gives CASSLSAWGNTEAFF.

This clonotype appeared many times. The CDR3 DNA reads as TGTGCCAGCAGCCCCGGGCGAGGATCCTACAATGAGCAGTTCTTC. It is translated as CASSPGRGSYNEQFF. The J gene is TRBJ2-1, the V gene TRBV7-6, with D hard to call. The CDR3 runs to 15 residues. V lost 5 bases, J lost 1 base, and 12 bases lay in between. Germline V lookup: CDR1 SGHVS, CDR2 FNYEAQ.

This clonotype came up many times. The CDR3 region is CASSEGDTAGYEQYF. The CDR3 DNA is TGCGCCAGCAGTGAAGGGGACACGGCAGGCTACGAGCAGTACTTC. The chain couples TRBV10-1 to TRBJ2-7; possibly TRBD1 for D (6 bases). Germline CDR1 and CDR2: WNHNN and SYGVQD (reference sequence). Deletions cut 3 bases from V and 3 bases from J, with 15 bases between. The CDR3 extends over 15 amino acids.

In this sample, this clonotype turned up many times. The rearrangement links TRBV12-3 or TRBV12-4 to TRBJ2-3, with D hard to call. V lost 3 bases, J lost 13 bases, and 17 bases lay in between. CDR3 length equals 13 residues. CDR3 sequence: CASSFVWPPAEYF. The CDR3 region has the DNA TGTGCCAGCAGTTTCGTGTGGCCCCCGGCTGAGTATTTT.

The table lists this clonotype with many counts. CDR3 coding DNA: TGCGCCAGCAGCTTGGGTCCGGCGGGGGCCAGCACAGATACGCAGTATTTT. Its translation is CASSLGPAGASTDTQYF. The V gene is TRBV5-1, the J gene TRBJ2-3; D might be TRBD2 (7 bases). With 0 bases removed from V and 0 bases from J, the gap between germline ends came to 14 bases. The CDR3 loop spans 17 amino acids. Germline V gives CDR1 SGHRS, CDR2 YFSETQ.

As regards this clonotype: A much more abundant neighbour one base away suggests this may be a read error. The V call is TRBV10-3, the J call TRBJ2-7; TRBD1 matches at 7 bases. The CDR3 is 13 amino acids. Germline V gives CDR1 ENHRY, CDR2 SYGVKD. With 10 bases clipped from V and 7 bases from J, the junction kept 13 bases outside the gene matches. The CDR3 sequence: CANRSTGDGEQYV. The DNA of the CDR3 is TGTGCCAACAGGAGCACAGGGGATGGGGAGCAGTACGTC.

The table lists this clonotype with many counts. J is TRBJ2-1 and V is TRBV6-2 or TRBV6-3; 8 nucleotides line up with TRBD2. V shed 6 bases, J shed 10 bases, and the junction held 5 bases outside the gene matches. CDR3 length: 12 residues. Germline assignment: CDR1 MNHEY and CDR2 SVGEGT. This chain's CDR3 is CASSTTSGEQFF. The CDR3 DNA is TGTGCCAGCAGCACAACTAGCGGAGAGCAGTTCTTC.

This clonotype showed up many times. This rearrangement joins TRBV10-3 to TRBJ2-7, with D possibly TRBD1 on 6 matching bases. CDR1 and CDR2 (germline): ENHRY, SYGVKD. The CDR3 covers 13 residues. Trimming pared 5 bases from V and 6 bases from J, leaving 14 bases between. The CDR3 protein is CAISTGPSGEQYV. CDR3 in DNA: TGTGCCATCAGTACAGGGCCTTCCGGCGAGCAGTACGTC.

Ten or more counts support this clonotype. V gene TRBV14 combines with J gene TRBJ1-1; D unresolved. Germline V gene data show CDR1 as SGHDN and CDR2 as FVKESK. V was cut by 10 bases and J by 0 bases, with 12 bases left in between. CDR3 length equals 13 residues. CDR3 sequence reads: CATGRSMNTEAFF. CDR3 coding DNA: TGTGCCACCGGGCGGAGCATGAACACTGAAGCTTTCTTT.

This clonotype was counted many times. V and J are TRBV10-3 and TRBJ2-3; tentative D call: TRBD2 (6 bases). The CDR3 totals 15 residues. Looked up from germline, CDR1 is ENHRY and CDR2 is SYGVKD. V lost 5 bases and J 5 bases, leaving 17 bases between the germline ends. CDR3 in DNA: TGTGCCATCAGTCGGTCCGGGGGTTCGGGAGATACGCAGTATTTT. Amino acid sequence: CAISRSGGSGDTQYF.

This clonotype was recorded at least ten times. The chain uses TRBV28 and TRBJ2-1; 7 bases are shared with TRBD1. The CDR3 extends over 15 amino acids. Germline assignment: CDR1 MDHEN and CDR2 SYDVKM. V lost 5 bases and J lost 1; bases outside the gene matches: 5. The CDR3 nucleotides read TGTGCCAGCAGTCTTCCGGGACAGTCCTACAATGAGCAGTTCTTC. It specifies CASSLPGQSYNEQFF.

Ten or more counts support this clonotype. The chain recombines TRBV7-9 with TRBJ2-7, with no clear D. The germline V and J ends were trimmed by 11 bases and 4 bases, with 15 bases remaining between them. Germline V gene lookup returns CDR1 SEHNR and CDR2 FQNEAQ (reference sequence). The CDR3 length is 12 residues. CDR3 nucleotides: TGTGCCTGGAAACGGGTGGAATACGAGCAGTACTTC. This codes for CAWKRVEYEQYF. Variable domain in full (rest from reference TRBV7-9 and TRBJ2-7): DTGVSQNPRHKITKRGQNVTFRCDPISEHNRLYWYRQTLGQGPEFLTYFQNEAQLEKSRLLSDRFSAERPKGSFSTLEIQRTEQGDSAMYLCAWKRVEYEQYFGPGTRLTVT.

This clonotype came up many times. The V and J genes are TRBV7-3 and TRBJ2-2; TRBD1 aligns across 8 bases. Germline CDR1 is SGHTA and CDR2 is FQGTGA. The CDR3 has 16 amino acids. V shed 3 bases and J 4 bases; nucleotides not matched to a gene: 7. The CDR3 loop reads CASSFPGTGSTGELFF. The DNA of the CDR3 is TGTGCCAGCAGCTTCCCAGGGACAGGAAGCACCGGGGAGCTGTTTTTT.

This clonotype was observed a handful of times. The chain has TRBV3-1 and TRBJ2-4; D gene uncertain. This CDR3 spans 17 amino acids. V gave up 4 bases and J gave up 0 bases, with 16 bases separating them. Germline V lookup: CDR1 LGHDT, CDR2 YNNKEL (reference sequence). DNA for the CDR3: TGTGCCAGCAGCCGTTTTACAGCCCCCGTAGCCAAAAACATTCAGTACTTC. Its translation is CASSRFTAPVAKNIQYF.

This clonotype was found a few times. CDR3 in DNA: TGCGCCAGCACCCTGGCGAGGTACAGGTCCTACGGCGGCAATCAGCCCCAGCATTTT. As protein: CASTLARYRSYGGNQPQHF. The genes are TRBV10-1 and TRBJ1-5, with D maybe TRBD1 (5 bases). Looked up from germline, CDR1 is WNHNN and CDR2 is SYGVQD (reference sequence). The CDR3 totals 19 residues. The ends were cut back, 7 bases at V and 2 bases at J, with 27 bases in the middle.

In this sample, this clonotype turned up many times. This chain uses TRBV12-3 or TRBV12-4 with TRBJ2-3; TRBD2 might be the D (6 bases). The CDR3 consists of 14 residues. Trimming cost V 10 bases and J 2 bases, with 16 bases left between them. The CDR3 is CATLGQDYTDTQYF. The CDR3 DNA reads TGTGCCACCCTGGGGCAGGACTACACAGATACGCAGTATTTT.

This clonotype was counted ten times or more. The rearrangement uses TRBV20-1 and TRBJ2-3; a weak D match, TRBD2 (6 bases). Germline V gene sequence: CDR1 DFQATT, CDR2 SNEGSKA (reference sequence). This CDR3 is built from 12 residues. The V gene lost 5 bases and the J gene lost 6 bases, with 12 bases spanning the gap. The CDR3 protein is CSAPTRGDTQYF. DNA of the CDR3: TGCAGTGCTCCAACCCGGGGGGATACGCAGTATTTT.

The rearrangement links TRBV23-1 to TRBJ2-1, with 11 nucleotides matching TRBD2. TRBV23-1 is marked as an open reading frame, function uncertain. With V trimmed by 0 bases and J by 6 bases, 7 bases remained unmatched. This CDR3 has 17 residues. The CDR3 DNA reads as TGCGCCAGCAGTCAATCGCCTAGCGGGGGGAGGTCCAATGAGCAGTTCTTC. Translation: CASSQSPSGGRSNEQFF.

This clonotype has a count of ten or more. J is TRBJ2-4 and V is TRBV5-4, with unresolved D. Germline CDR1 is SGHNT and CDR2 is YYREEE (reference sequence). The V end lost 5 bases, the J end lost 2 bases, and 5 bases lay between the germline ends. The CDR3 totals 12 residues. The CDR3 sequence: CASRGPKNIQYF. For the CDR3, the DNA is TGTGCCAGCAGGGGCCCCAAAAACATTCAGTACTTC.

This clonotype occurred many times. V is TRBV5-1 and J is TRBJ2-7; perhaps D is TRBD1 or TRBD2 (5 bases each). V lost 0 bases and J 3 bases, leaving 13 bases between the germline ends. Germline V gives CDR1 SGHRS, CDR2 YFSETQ. The CDR3 is 15 residues long. DNA of the CDR3: TGCGCCAGCAGCTTGGTGACAAGAGGGGACTACGAGCAGTACTTC. This sequence encodes CASSLVTRGDYEQYF. Drawing the rest from reference TRBV5-1 and TRBJ2-7, the complete variable domain is KAGVTQTPRYLIKTRGQQVTLSCSPISGHRSVSWYQQTPGQGLQFLFEYFSETQRNKGNFPGRFSGRQFSNSRSEMNVSTLELGDSALYLCASSLVTRGDYEQYFGPGTRLTVT.

This clonotype has at least ten counts. The chain combines TRBV11-2 with TRBJ1-1, with D unresolved. Germline V CDR1 and CDR2: SGHAT, FQNNGV. The CDR3 sequence is 16 residues long. V lost 0 bases and J 1 base, leaving 12 bases between the germline ends. Here the CDR3 DNA reads TGTGCCAGCAGCTTAGAGTGGAGGCAGAGGAACACTGAAGCTTTCTTT. Translated, it gives CASSLEWRQRNTEAFF.

Ten or more counts support this clonotype. The chain employs TRBV19 and TRBJ1-2, with 10 positions matching TRBD1. This CDR3 has 13 amino acids. Germline lookup yields CDR1 LNHDA and CDR2 SQIVND (reference sequence). V lost 6 bases, J lost 10 bases, and 8 bases stayed unmatched. CDR3 in DNA: TGTGCCAGTAGACCGCCGGGACAGGGGTCCTACACCTTC. As protein: CASRPPGQGSYTF.

This clonotype was counted at least ten times. This chain joins TRBV2 and TRBJ2-7; D perhaps matches TRBD1 (7 bases). Germline CDR1 is SNHLY and CDR2 is FYNNEI. This CDR3 region has 15 residues. Trimming took 7 bases from V and 5 from J, leaving 21 bases between them. CDR3 loop: CASTYSGGQFHEQYF. In nucleotides, the CDR3 is TGTGCCAGCACTTACTCAGGGGGGCAGTTCCACGAGCAGTACTTC.

This clonotype was detected ten times or more. The chain links TRBV7-2 to TRBJ2-3; 8 nucleotides align to TRBD1. Trimming at V came to 7 bases and at J to 4 bases, leaving 10 bases not matched to a gene. CDR3 size: 15 residues. Germline CDR1 is SGHTA and CDR2 is FQGNSA. The CDR3 region has the DNA TGTGCCAGCACCGAACAGGGGGTTGGGGCAGATACGCAGTATTTT. Translation: CASTEQGVGADTQYF.

This clonotype was found many times. V is TRBV4-3 and J is TRBJ2-7; unclear D gene. Germline V gene lookup returns CDR1 LGHNA and CDR2 YSLEER. The CDR3 has 15 residues. Between the trimmed V and J ends, which lost 0 bases and 4 bases, there was a span of 13 bases. The CDR3 nucleotides are TGCGCCAGCAGCCAAGATCTTGCTCGGAAGTACGAGCAGTACTTC. Its protein is CASSQDLARKYEQYF.

This clonotype was observed at least ten times. The J gene is TRBJ1-2, the V gene TRBV2, with D unresolved. This CDR3 comprises 13 residues. CDR1 is SNHLY and CDR2 is FYNNEI in the germline V gene. Trimming removed 0 bases at V and 3 bases at J, with 5 bases between. CDR3 residues: CASSEAGYYGYTF. The CDR3 DNA sequence: TGTGCCAGCAGTGAAGCAGGGTACTATGGCTACACCTTC.

This clonotype has ten or more counts. This chain connects TRBV7-2 to TRBJ2-3, with D unclear. The germline V gene encodes CDR1 SGHTA and CDR2 FQGNSA. V lost 3 bases and J 2 bases, leaving 9 bases between the germline ends. The CDR3 consists of 14 residues. In DNA, the CDR3 is TGTGCCAGCAGCTTCGGACCCTACACAGATACGCAGTATTTT. This sequence encodes CASSFGPYTDTQYF.

This clonotype was recorded at least ten times. The gene calls are TRBV29-1 and TRBJ1-5; D is ambiguous. The CDR3 sequence is 12 residues long. V lost 4 bases and J 6 bases, leaving 10 bases between the germline ends. From germline, CDR1 is SQVTM and CDR2 ANQGSEA. The CDR3 loop is CSVGEVGQPQHF. The CDR3 coding sequence is TGCAGCGTTGGGGAGGTTGGTCAGCCCCAGCATTTT.